This TCR beta chain was documented in a study of T cell repertoires in cytomegalovirus infection. Study overall: Indications came from public TCR beta signatures; they pointed to CMV infection and to a matching HLA type.

This clonotype appeared many times. Its antigen remains unidentified. A single record per CDR3 protein comes from TCRdb applying MiXCR to the reads. The data hold a few hundred thousand distinct CDR3 sequences, with around 18% observed a single time. Findings of the study overall: HLA-C-restricted CMV clonotypes gave the most frequent clonotype in two of eight donors. Of the TCR beta families, the public ones yielded a cumulative frequency that identified carriers of CMV plus the relevant HLA.

V gave up 6 bases and J gave up 6 bases; unmatched junction bases: 8. CDR3 size: 14 residues. The germline CDR1 and CDR2 sequences are SGHTA and FQGTGA. Sequenced input: PBMCs. This TCR was recovered from a human donor in good health (CMV status not recorded). Some clones in this sample may be carry-over from other donors' samples. This chain joins TRBV7-3 and TRBJ2-1, with 7 bases matching TRBD1. The CDR3 is CASSPDRVPNEQFF. DNA of the CDR3: TGTGCCAGCAGTCCCGACAGGGTGCCCAATGAGCAGTTCTTC.